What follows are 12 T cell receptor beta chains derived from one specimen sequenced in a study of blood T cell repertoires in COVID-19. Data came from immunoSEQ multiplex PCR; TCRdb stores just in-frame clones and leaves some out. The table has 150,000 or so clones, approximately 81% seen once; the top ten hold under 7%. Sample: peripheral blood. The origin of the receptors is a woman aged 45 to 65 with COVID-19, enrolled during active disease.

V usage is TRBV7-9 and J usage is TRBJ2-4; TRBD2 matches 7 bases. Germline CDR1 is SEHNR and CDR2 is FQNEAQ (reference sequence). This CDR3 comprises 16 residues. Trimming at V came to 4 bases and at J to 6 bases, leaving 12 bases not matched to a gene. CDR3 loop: CASSSTSHGGGNIQYF. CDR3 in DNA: TGTGCCAGCAGCTCTACGTCCCATGGGGGGGGAAACATTCAGTACTTC.

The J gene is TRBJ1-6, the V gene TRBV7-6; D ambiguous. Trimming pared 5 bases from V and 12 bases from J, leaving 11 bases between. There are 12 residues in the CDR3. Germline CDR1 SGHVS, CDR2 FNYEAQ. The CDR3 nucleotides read TGTGCCAGCAGCCAAGCCTACGGACCCCTCCACTTT. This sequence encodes CASSQAYGPLHF. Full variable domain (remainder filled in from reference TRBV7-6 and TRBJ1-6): GAGVSQSPRYKVTKRGQDVALRCDPISGHVSLYWYRQALGQGPEFLTYFNYEAQQDKSGLPNDRFSAERPEGSISTLTIQRTEQRDSAMYRCASSQAYGPLHFGNGTRLTVT.

The CDR3 sequence is CASSLRAWERETQYF. The CDR3 nucleotides read TGTGCCAGCAGTTTGAGGGCCTGGGAGAGAGAGACCCAGTACTTC. This chain connects TRBV28 to TRBJ2-5, with TRBD2 as a possible D gene (5 bases). Trimming cost V 3 bases and J 4 bases, with 15 bases left between them. Germline-derived CDR1 and CDR2 are MDHEN and SYDVKM. This CDR3 contains 15 residues.

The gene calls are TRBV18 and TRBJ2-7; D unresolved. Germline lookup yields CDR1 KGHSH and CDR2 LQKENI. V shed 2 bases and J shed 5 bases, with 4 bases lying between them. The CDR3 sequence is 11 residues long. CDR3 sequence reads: CASSPGHEQYF. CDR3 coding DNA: TGTGCCAGCTCACCAGGCCACGAGCAGTACTTC.

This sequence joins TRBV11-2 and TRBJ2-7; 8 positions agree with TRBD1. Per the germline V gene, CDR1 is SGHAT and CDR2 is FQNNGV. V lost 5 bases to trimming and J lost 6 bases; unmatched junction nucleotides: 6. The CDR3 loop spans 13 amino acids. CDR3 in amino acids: CASSQDRAREQYF. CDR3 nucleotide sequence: TGTGCCAGCAGCCAGGACAGGGCTCGCGAGCAGTACTTC.

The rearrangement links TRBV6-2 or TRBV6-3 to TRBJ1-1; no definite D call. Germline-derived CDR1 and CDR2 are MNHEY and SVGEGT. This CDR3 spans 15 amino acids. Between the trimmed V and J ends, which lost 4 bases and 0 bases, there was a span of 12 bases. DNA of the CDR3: TGTGCCAGCAGTTCGAGAACAGACCTGAACACTGAAGCTTTCTTT. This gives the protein CASSSRTDLNTEAFF.

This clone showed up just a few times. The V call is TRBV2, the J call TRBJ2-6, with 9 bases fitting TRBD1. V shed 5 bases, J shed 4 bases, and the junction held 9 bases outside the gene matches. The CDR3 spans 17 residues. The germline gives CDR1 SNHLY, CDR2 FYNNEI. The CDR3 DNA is TGTGCCAGCAGTACCCCCCGGGACAGGGCCGGGGCCAACGTCCTGACTTTC. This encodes CASSTPRDRAGANVLTF.

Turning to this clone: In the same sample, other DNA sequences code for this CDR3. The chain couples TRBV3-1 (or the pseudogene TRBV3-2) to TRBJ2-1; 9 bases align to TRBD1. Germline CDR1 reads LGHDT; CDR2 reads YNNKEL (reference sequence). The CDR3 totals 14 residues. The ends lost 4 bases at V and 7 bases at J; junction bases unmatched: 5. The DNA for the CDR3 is TGTGCCAGCAGCCTGGGACAGGGTAGGAATGAGCAGTTCTTC. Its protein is CASSLGQGRNEQFF.

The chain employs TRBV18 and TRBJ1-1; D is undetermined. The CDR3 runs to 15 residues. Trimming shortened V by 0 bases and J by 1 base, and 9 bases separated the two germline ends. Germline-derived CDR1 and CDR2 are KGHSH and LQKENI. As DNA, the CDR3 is TGTGCCAGCTCACCACCGAGGGATAAGAACACTGAAGCTTTCTTT. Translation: CASSPPRDKNTEAFF.

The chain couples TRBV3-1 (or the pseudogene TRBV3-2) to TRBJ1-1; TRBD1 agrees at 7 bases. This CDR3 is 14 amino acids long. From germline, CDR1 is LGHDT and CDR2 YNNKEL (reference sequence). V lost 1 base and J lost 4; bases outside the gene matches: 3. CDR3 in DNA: TGTGCCAGCAGCCAAGGACAGGGTGGCACTGAAGCTTTCTTT. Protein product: CASSQGQGGTEAFF.

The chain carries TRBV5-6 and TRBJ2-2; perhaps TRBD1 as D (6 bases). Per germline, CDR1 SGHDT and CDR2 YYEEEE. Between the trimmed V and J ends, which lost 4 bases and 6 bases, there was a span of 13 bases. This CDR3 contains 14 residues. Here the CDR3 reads CASSGGLGAGELFF. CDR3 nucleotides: TGTGCCAGCAGCGGGGGCCTCGGGGCCGGGGAGCTGTTTTTT.

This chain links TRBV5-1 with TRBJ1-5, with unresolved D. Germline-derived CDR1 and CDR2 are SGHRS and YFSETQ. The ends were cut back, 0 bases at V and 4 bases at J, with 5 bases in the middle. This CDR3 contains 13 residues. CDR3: CASSLGANQPQHF. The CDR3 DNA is TGCGCCAGCAGCTTGGGGGCAAATCAGCCCCAGCATTTT. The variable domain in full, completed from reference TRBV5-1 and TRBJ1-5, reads KAGVTQTPRYLIKTRGQQVTLSCSPISGHRSVSWYQQTPGQGLQFLFEYFSETQRNKGNFPGRFSGRQFSNSRSEMNVSTLELGDSALYLCASSLGANQPQHFGDGTRLSIL.